This TCR beta chain was recorded in a study of T cell responses to AZD1222 COVID-19 vaccine. V was pared by 2 bases and J by 2 bases, with 14 bases between. Germline V lookup: CDR1 SGHRS, CDR2 YFSETQ. The CDR3 runs 15 residues. On this clone: This sample includes further DNA sequences coding for the same CDR3.

TCRdb keeps only in-frame clones here, not all; method: immunoSEQ multiplex PCR. Among some 160,000 clones listed, just under 95% were seen once. Sequencing was performed on peripheral blood, taken on day 0 of AZD1222 vaccination. The sequence was obtained from an adult in good health. This chain uses TRBV5-1 with TRBJ2-7; D is tentatively TRBD1 or TRBD2 (5 bases each). The CDR3 spells CASSFTGTAAYEQYF. The CDR3 coding sequence is TGCGCCAGCAGCTTTACCGGGACCGCTGCCTACGAGCAGTACTTC.